This TCR beta chain was captured in a study of graft-versus-host responses after intestinal transplantation (TCRdb year 2021). Study-wide context: The transplants that recipients received were multivisceral, liver-intestinal, or isolated intestinal. Alloreactive clones were identified by sequencing pre-transplant mixed lymphocyte reaction products and comparing these products with unstimulated pre-transplant donor and recipient T cells. Rather than going through the commercial service, samples from a few later patients were sequenced in-house on an Illumina MiSeq and processed with MiXCR. Of the approximately 24 intestinal transplant recipients enrolled in the cohort, one of whom was a retransplant, a few patients without pretransplant specimens were excluded. A peak of at least 4% donor T cells among recipient peripheral blood mononuclear cells was the definition used for donor T cell macrochimerism. All recipients received anti-thymocyte globulin induction followed by maintenance tacrolimus and steroids for two to four years. After intestinal transplantation, graft-versus-host and host-versus-graft alloreactive T cell clones were followed in the graft, circulation and bone marrow using bulk TCR-beta CDR3 sequencing.

The study at large found these results: The relatively low number and heterogeneity of intestinal transplant patients limited the conclusions. High GvH to HvG T cell clonal ratios were observed in the allografts of patients with donor T cell macrochimerism. Early after transplant, declines in HvG clones were associated with peak levels of circulating GvH clones. GvH clones turned up in recipient bone marrow, with some appearing earlier in ileal mucosa or blood, a pattern consistent with an intestinal mucosal origin.

A distance of 10 bases separates the germline ends of V and J, which lose 1 base and 0 bases respectively. From the cysteine up to the phenylalanine, the CDR3 has a length of 15 residues. The retained sequence is limited to the CDR3, 45 bases, with the frame set at the first base. From the germline V gene, CDR1 is SNHLY and CDR2 is FYNNEI. The method was the immunoSEQ multiplex PCR assay. For most patients, genomic DNA was isolated with the Qiagen DNeasy Blood and Tissue Kit and shipped frozen to Adaptive Biotechnologies for TCR sequencing. For most patients, genomic DNA was subjected to high-throughput TCR-beta CDR3 sequencing by Adaptive Biotechnologies. As for the original processing: Adaptive's ImmunoSEQ software supplied the TCR sequencing data for around 17 patients, while MiXCR and VDJtools were used to process a few other patients. To correct CD4 versus CD8 sorting errors, sequences present in both subsets at a frequency ratio below 5:1 were removed. CDR3 nucleotide sequences shared between donor and recipient were removed because their origin could not be assigned. At least 2-fold expansion over unstimulated cells and a minimum CFSE-low frequency of 0.002% (template counts) or 0.001% (read counts) were required for clones to be classified as alloreactive. Mappable clones were those detected in sequenced pre-transplant spleen, lymph node, or MLR CFSE-low populations of the donor or recipient. Cumulative frequency of alloreactive clones was calculated as a percentage of all sequences weighted by copy number. Entries here come from immuneACCESS through TCRdb and include only in-frame sequences with V and J called. Some clones fail to appear in such tables; in the studies checked, an unresolved V gene covers under half of the shortfall, and the cause of the remainder is unknown. V, J and clone size were drawn from that table, and D and trimming were deduced from the DNA. The sample table contains 90,000 to 130,000 clones; only one count was recorded for around 93% of them. The leading ten clones occupy roughly 0.5% of the sample.

This specimen's time point label, interpreted: cells obtained before transplantation from donor or recipient. CD3+CD4+ and CD3+CD8+ populations were FACS-sorted from unstimulated pre-transplant donor and recipient cells taken from spleen or lymph nodes. Comments on this clone: Its antigen remains undetermined. No quality values exist for individual bases; no much larger clone is one base distant.

The specimen was unstimulated CD8+ T cells sorted from spleen or lymph node cells, collected before intestinal transplant. The chain was built from TRBV2 and TRBJ2-7; the D gene lacks a confident call. The TCR sequence derives from a human donor who received an intestinal transplant. This receptor carries the CDR3 CASSEGIASSYEQYF. The DNA sequence is given as TGTGCCAGCAGTGAAGGTATAGCTTCCTCCTACGAGCAGTACTTC.